This TCR beta chain was identified in a study of vaccination and CD4 T cells after COVID-19. Study-level information: Early (day 14) and late (days 161 to 241) post-vaccine samples came from a few convalescent patients. Investigators stimulated cells with overlapping spike peptides drawn from SARS-CoV-2, HCoV-NL63, HCoV-OC43 and HCoV-229E. General study results and limits: Median reactive clonotypes, those recognizing SARS-CoV-2, rose from around 20 to 38, not significantly.

Cultured CD4+ T-cell DNA underwent Oncomine TCR Beta short-read sequencing. Via MiXCR, TCRdb re-called the PCR reads, giving one row per CDR3 protein. In the table there are about 22,000 distinct CDR3 sequences, about 35% of which are singletons. In this sample, this clonotype turned up a few times. What it recognizes is unknown. The time point is: late sampling 161 to 241 days after vaccination in a few convalescent patients. Treatment reported: roughly 11-day PBMC culture with coronavirus spike peptide pools or control peptides (ViraFEST assay). The TCR was taken from a human donor who had recovered from COVID-19. The input for sequencing was CD4+ T cells from blood, cultured in vitro, taken about 7 months after SARS-CoV-2 vaccination.

The CDR3 protein is CSVGANRETQYF. CDR3 in DNA: TGCAGCGTTGGGGCTAATCGAGAGACCCAGTACTTC. The V and J genes are TRBV29-1 and TRBJ2-5; no firm D call. Trimming removed 4 bases from V and 4 bases from J, with 10 bases in between. The CDR3 sequence is 12 residues long. In germline, CDR1 is SQVTM, CDR2 ANQGSEA.